Following are 3 T cell receptor beta chains from one sample sequenced in a study of OX40 agonist ivuxolimab in advanced cancers. The repertoire was sequenced with immunoSEQ multiplex PCR; TCRdb's copy has only in-frame clones and lacks some. Of roughly 80,000 clones in the sample, roughly four fifths were seen once. The material sequenced was CD4+ or CD8+ T cells sorted from blood, taken in a trial of the OX40 agonist ivuxolimab. The receptor source for this set is an adult with an advanced solid tumor such as melanoma, head and neck, liver or kidney cancer.

The genes are TRBV15 and TRBJ1-4, with 8 bases that match TRBD1. CDR1 is LNHNV, CDR2 YYDKDF, per germline (reference sequence). The CDR3 has 15 residues. J was trimmed by 6 bases and V by 3 bases; bases with no gene match: 6. The chain's CDR3 is CATSRPGTGDEKLFF. DNA of the CDR3: TGTGCCACCAGCAGGCCCGGGACAGGAGATGAAAAACTGTTTTTT.

The CDR3 protein is CASSDRSGPANVLTF. CDR3 nucleotide sequence: TGTGCCAGCAGCGACCGCAGTGGGCCCGCCAACGTCCTGACTTTC. The chain links TRBV7-2 to TRBJ2-6; D is undetermined. V lost 5 bases to trimming and J lost 7 bases, with 15 bases between them. Germline lookup yields CDR1 SGHTA and CDR2 FQGNSA. The CDR3 loop spans 15 amino acids.

The chain joins TRBV2 to TRBJ1-3; D possibly corresponds to TRBD1 (5 bases). Between the trimmed V and J ends, which lost 5 bases and 8 bases, there was a span of 13 bases. This CDR3 has 13 residues. In germline, CDR1 is SNHLY, CDR2 FYNNEI. The CDR3 reads CASSRGLGDTIYF. The CDR3 nucleotides are TGTGCCAGCAGTAGGGGACTGGGGGACACCATATATTTT.